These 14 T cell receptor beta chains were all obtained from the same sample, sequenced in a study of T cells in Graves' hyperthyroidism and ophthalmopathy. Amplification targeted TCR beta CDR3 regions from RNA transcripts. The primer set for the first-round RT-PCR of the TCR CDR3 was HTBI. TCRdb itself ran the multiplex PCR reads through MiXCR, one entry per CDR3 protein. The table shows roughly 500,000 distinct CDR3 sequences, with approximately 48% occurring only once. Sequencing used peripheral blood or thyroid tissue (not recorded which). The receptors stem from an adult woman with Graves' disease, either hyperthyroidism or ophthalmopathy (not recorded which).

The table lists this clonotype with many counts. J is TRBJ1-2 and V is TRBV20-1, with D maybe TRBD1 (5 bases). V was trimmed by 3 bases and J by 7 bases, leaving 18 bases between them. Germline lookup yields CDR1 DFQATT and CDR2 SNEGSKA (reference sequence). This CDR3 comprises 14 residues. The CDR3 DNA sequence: TGCAGTGCTAGCTATCCGCAGGGCGTTATTGGCTACACCTTC. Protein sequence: CSASYPQGVIGYTF.

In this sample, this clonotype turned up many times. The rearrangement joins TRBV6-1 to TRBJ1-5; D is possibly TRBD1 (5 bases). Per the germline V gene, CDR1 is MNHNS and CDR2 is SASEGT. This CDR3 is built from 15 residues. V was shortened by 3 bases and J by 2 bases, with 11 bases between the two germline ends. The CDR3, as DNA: TGTGCCAGCAGTGAGCTGGAAGGGGGCAATCAGCCCCAGCATTTT. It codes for CASSELEGGNQPQHF.

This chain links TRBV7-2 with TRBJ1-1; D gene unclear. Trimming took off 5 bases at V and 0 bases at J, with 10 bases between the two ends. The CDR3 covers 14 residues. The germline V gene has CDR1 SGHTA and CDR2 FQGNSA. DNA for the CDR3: TGTGCCAGCAGCCCGGGTTTCATGAACACTGAAGCTTTCTTT. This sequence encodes CASSPGFMNTEAFF.

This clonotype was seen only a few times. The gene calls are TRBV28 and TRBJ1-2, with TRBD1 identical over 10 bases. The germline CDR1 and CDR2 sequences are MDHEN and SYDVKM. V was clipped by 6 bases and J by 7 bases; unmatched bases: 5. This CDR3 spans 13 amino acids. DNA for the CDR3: TGTGCCAGCAGGCCGGGACAGGGGCCTGGCTACACCTTC. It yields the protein CASRPGQGPGYTF.

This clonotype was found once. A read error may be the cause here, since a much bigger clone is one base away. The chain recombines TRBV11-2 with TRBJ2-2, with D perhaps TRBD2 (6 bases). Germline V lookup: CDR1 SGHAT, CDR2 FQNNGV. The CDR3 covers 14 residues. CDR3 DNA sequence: TGTGCCAGCAGCCCGGAAGTAGGGACCGGGGGGCTGTTTTTT. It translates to CASSPEVGTGGLFF.

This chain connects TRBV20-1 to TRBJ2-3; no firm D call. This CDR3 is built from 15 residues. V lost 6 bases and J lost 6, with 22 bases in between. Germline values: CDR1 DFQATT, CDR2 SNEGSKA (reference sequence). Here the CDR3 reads CSAPPHGRPVDTQYF. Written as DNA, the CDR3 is TGCAGTGCCCCCCCCCATGGTCGGCCAGTGGATACGCAGTATTTT.

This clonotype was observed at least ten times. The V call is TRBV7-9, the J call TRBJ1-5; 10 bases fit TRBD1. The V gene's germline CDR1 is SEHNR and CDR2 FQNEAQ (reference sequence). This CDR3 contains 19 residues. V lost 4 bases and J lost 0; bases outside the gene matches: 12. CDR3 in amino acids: CASSSGKGQGSISNQPQHF. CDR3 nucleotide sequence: TGTGCCAGCAGCTCGGGAAAGGGACAGGGGTCAATTAGCAATCAGCCCCAGCATTTT.

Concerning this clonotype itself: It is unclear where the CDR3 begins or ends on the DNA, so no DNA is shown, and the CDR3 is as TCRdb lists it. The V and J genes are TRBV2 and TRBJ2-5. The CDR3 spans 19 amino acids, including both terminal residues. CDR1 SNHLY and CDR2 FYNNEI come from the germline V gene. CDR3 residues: CASSVSIERADFGSGTQYF.

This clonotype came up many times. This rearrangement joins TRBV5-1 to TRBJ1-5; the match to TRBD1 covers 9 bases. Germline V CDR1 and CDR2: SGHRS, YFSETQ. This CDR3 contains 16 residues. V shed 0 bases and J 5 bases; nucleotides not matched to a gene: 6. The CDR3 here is CASSLGPGQGYQPQHF. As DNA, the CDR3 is TGCGCCAGCAGCTTGGGACCGGGACAGGGATATCAGCCCCAGCATTTT.

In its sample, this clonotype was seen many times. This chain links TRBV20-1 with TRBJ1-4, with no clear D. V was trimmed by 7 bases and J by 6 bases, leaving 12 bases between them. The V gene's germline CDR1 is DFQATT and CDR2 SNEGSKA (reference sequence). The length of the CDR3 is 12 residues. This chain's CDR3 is CSGRARDEKLFF. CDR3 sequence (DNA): TGCAGTGGACGGGCTCGAGATGAAAAACTGTTTTTT.

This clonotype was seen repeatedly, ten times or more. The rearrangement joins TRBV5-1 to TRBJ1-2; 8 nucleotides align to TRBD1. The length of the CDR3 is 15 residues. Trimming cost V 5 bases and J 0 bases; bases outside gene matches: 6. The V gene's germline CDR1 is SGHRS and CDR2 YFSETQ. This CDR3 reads CASRDRDGSNYGYTF. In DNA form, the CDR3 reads TGCGCCAGCAGGGACAGGGACGGATCTAACTATGGCTACACCTTC.

The CDR3 DNA is TGTGCCATCAGTCAGACAGGAATTAATTCACCCCTCCACTTT. Protein sequence: CAISQTGINSPLHF. The V gene is TRBV10-3, the J gene TRBJ1-6; TRBD1 is a possible D gene (6 bases). Trimming stripped 5 bases from V and 6 bases from J, with 11 bases between. The germline CDR1 and CDR2 sequences are ENHRY and SYGVKD. This CDR3 region has 14 residues.

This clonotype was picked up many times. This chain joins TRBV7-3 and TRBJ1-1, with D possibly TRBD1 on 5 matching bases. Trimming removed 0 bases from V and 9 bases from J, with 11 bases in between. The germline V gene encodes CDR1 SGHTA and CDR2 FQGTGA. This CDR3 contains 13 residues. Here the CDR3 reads CASSLTRDLQAFF. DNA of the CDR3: TGTGCCAGCAGCTTAACTCGGGACTTGCAAGCTTTCTTT.

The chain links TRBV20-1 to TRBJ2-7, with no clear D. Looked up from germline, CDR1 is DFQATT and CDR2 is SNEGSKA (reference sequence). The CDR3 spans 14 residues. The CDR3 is CSGRYSTSTYEQYF. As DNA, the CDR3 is TGCAGCGGCCGATACTCAACCTCTACCTACGAGCAGTACTTC.